This TCR beta chain was identified during a study of high-grade serous ovarian cancer treatment subgroups (dated by TCRdb to the early 2020s). In terms of the full investigation: On average, sequencing produced about 14,000 reads and 6,500 to 7,500 unique TCR beta rearrangements for each sample. The study profiled TCR beta repertoires in high-grade serous ovarian cancer patients grouped by complete gross resection or neoadjuvant chemotherapy response under a laparoscopic triage algorithm. The cohort comprised about 30 patients: approximately 10 with no residual disease after primary surgery (R0), approximately 10 excellent NACT responders, and approximately 10 poor NACT responders. One primary tumor sample and two metastatic tumor samples were contributed by each patient, so that about a hundred samples were obtained in total. General findings and caveats noted by the study authors: Repertoire similarity between tumors of the same patient ranged about 0.11 to 0.79, whereas almost no similarity was seen between different patients. TCR clonal relatedness showed a positive correlation with neoantigen level and a trend toward positive correlation with copy number variation and mutation load from whole-genome sequencing. TCR repertoire analyses were focused on CDR3, and CDR1 and CDR2 were not analyzed. Bulk tumor TCR sequencing lacked spatial information, limiting insight into HGSC tumor complexity and diversity.

Notes on this clone: Its antigen is still unknown. No base-level quality is on record; no much larger clone is a single base apart.

The roughly 100 tumor samples underwent high-throughput TCR profiling using ImmunoSEQ. The authors processed their data as follows. Richness (unique productive sequences), clonality, evenness and relatedness were included as repertoire diversity metrics, and similarity between samples was assessed with the Bhattacharyya coefficient. Conclusions stayed consistent in a sensitivity analysis that left out TCRs with fewer than two reads. TCRdb took this table from immuneACCESS and kept in-frame rearrangements with V and J called. Such tables lack part of the clones; where checked against another copy, unresolved V genes explain under half of the gap, and the rest is unexplained. V and J calls and clone size follow that table, whereas D and trimming were derived from the DNA. The sample contains about 12,000 clones, 80% to 90% of them found a single time. Approximately 2.9% of the sample is in the top ten clones.

Relative to germline, V is missing 3 bases and J is missing 1 base, with 0 bases of the junction outside any gene match. The CDR3 spans 16 residues, from the cysteine through the phenylalanine. The read is trimmed to its CDR3 DNA, 48 bases read in frame from base 1. CDR1 and CDR2 were assigned from the germline V gene as MDHEN and SYDVKM. Tumor samples were obtained before definitive surgery or chemotherapy. Genomic DNA extraction was performed by the MD Anderson Biospecimen Extraction Resource, and TCR sequencing was carried out by the MD Anderson Cancer Genomics Laboratory. Sequencing used tumor tissue. The sequence was collected from a human donor with high-grade serous ovarian cancer. The chain was built from TRBV28 and TRBJ2-3, and 14 junctional nucleotides match TRBD2. At the DNA level, the sequence is TGTGCCAGCAGTTTGGGACTAGCGGGGGGCACAGATACGCAGTATTTT. Its amino acids are CASSLGLAGGTDTQYF.